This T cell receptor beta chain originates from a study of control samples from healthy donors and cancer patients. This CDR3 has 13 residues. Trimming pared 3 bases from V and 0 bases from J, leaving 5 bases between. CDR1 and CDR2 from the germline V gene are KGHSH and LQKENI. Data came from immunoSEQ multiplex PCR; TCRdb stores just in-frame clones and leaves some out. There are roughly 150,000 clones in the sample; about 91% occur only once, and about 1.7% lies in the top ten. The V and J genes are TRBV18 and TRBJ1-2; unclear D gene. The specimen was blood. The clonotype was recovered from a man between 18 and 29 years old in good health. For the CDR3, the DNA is TGTGCCAGCTCACCGGGGACTAACTATGGCTACACCTTC. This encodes CASSPGTNYGYTF.